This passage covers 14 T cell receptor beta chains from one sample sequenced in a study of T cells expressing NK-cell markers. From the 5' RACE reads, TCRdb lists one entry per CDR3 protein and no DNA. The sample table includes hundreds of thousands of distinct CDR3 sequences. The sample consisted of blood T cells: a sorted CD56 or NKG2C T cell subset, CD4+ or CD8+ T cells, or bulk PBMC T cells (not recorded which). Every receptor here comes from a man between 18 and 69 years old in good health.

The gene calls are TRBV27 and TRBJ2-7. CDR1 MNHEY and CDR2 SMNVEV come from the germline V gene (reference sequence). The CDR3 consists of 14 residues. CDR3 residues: CASSSDPHLHEQYF.

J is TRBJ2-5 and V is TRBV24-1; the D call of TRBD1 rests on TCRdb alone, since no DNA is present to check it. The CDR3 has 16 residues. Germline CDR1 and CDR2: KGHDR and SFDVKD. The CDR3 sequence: CATSDFPTGKGETQYF.

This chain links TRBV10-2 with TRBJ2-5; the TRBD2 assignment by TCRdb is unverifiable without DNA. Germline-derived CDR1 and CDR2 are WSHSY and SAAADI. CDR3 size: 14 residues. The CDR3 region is CASRDSGGEETQYF.

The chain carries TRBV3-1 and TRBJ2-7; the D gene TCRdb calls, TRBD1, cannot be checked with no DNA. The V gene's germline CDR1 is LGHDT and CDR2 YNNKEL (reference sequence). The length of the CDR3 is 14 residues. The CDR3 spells CASNKRGSGYEQYF.

The CDR3 loop reads CASNQGSNEKLFF. The J gene is TRBJ1-4, the V gene TRBV7-9; without DNA, the TCRdb call of TRBD1 cannot be checked. In germline, CDR1 is SEHNR, CDR2 FQNEAQ (reference sequence). CDR3 size: 13 residues.

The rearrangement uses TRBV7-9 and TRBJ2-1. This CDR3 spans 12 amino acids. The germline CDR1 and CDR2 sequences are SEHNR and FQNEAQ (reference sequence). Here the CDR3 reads CASSSVNNEQFF.

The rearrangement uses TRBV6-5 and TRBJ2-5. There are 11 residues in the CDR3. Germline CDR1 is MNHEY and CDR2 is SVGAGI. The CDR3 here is CASSSVGTQYF.

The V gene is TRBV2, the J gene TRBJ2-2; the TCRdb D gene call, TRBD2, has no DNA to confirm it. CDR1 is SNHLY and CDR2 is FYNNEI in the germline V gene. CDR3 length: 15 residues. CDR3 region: CASRRGLAGIGELFF.

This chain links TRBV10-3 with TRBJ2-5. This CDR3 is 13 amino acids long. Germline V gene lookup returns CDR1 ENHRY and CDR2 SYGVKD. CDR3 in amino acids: CAISSTDRETQYF.

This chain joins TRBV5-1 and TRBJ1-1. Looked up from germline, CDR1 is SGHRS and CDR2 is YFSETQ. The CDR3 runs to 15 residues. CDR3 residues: CASSLDGDGYTEAFF.

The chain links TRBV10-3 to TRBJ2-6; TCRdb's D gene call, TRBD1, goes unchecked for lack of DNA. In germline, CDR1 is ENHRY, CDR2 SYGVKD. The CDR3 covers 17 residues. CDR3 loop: CAISAGSGSAGANVLTF.

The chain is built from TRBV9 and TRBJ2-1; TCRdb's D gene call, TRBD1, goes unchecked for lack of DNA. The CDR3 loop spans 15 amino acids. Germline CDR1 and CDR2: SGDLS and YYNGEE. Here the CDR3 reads CASSEQGRGNNEQFF. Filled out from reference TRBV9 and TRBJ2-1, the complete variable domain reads DSGVTQTPKHLITATGQRVTLRCSPRSGDLSVYWYQQSLDQGLQFLIQYYNGEERAKGNILERFSAQQFPDLHSELNLSSLELGDSALYFCASSEQGRGNNEQFFGPGTRLTVL.

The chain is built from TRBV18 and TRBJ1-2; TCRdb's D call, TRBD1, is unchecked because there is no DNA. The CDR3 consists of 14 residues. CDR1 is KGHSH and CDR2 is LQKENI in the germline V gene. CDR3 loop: CASSPQGQGNGYTF.

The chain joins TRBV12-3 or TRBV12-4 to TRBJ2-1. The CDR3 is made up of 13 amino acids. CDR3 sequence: CASSLAGLSEQFF.